One T cell receptor beta chain is described in this entry. Its target antigen remains unknown. There are no base qualities to consult, and no much larger clone falls within one base. To demonstrate the VDJtools post-analysis software, the study profiled TCR beta repertoires from the peripheral blood of about a dozen young patients with multiple sclerosis. Multiple sclerosis patients were children and adolescents aged 6 to 15 years. The data originate from a study of post-analysis software for immune sequencing data (dated by TCRdb to 2013 to 2016). For the wider study: Disease courses on record covered relapsing-remitting, secondary progressive and progressive-relapsing multiple sclerosis, though some patients had no subtype annotation. The patient repertoires were set against under 13 previously published healthy control repertoires from donors whose ages ranged from roughly 6 to 26 years. A subset of samples was prepared in parallel using single-end sample barcoding, then pooled and co-amplified after Illumina adapter ligation. The investigation overall reported the following: Direct clustering with F measure showed strong co-clustering of samples prepared in the same batch, prompting a batch-effect correction. Four to six TRBV segments, including TRBV5-6, TRBV5-1 and TRBV20-1, were significantly more frequent in patients than controls. The control group was slightly older than the multiple sclerosis patient group. Normalized Chao1 diversity was significantly lower in multiple sclerosis patients than controls, suggesting substantial peripheral T-cell clonal expansion.

According to the germline V gene, CDR1 reads WSHSY and CDR2 reads SAAADI. V sheds 2 bases and J sheds 0 bases, leaving 10 bases between their ends. Inclusive of the bounding cysteine and phenylalanine, the CDR3 is 15 residues long. Only the CDR3 DNA stays, 45 bases, in frame from base 1. Receptor libraries were prepared by PCR. The instrument was an Illumina HiSeq 2500. Unique molecular identifiers were incorporated into TCR beta cDNA libraries to reduce PCR and sequencing biases. Every 1 to 10 million input T cells yielded roughly 500,000 cDNA molecules, meaning each molecule approximated one T cell. The same protocol used for the earlier healthy control dataset was applied to prepare and sequence the patient libraries. Within a given batch, samples were prepared together, multiplexed and sequenced on the same HiSeq lane. As for the original processing: Raw barcoded reads were processed with MIGEC, and single-read molecular identifier groups were discarded before consensus assembly and CDR3 extraction. Clonotype tables were post-analysed with VDJtools, normalizing diversity by down-sampling all datasets to the smallest sample size. Repertoire overlap clustering matched CDR3 amino acid but not nucleotide sequences to correct batch-related cross-sample contamination. The public reads were reprocessed in TCRdb via fastp at Q25 and MiXCR, keeping in-frame beta chains. Each CDR3 protein gets just one entry, which takes the most common genes and DNA from the rows behind it. TCRdb's processing, not the authors' own work, is the source of the V and J calls. The sample table shows a few hundred thousand distinct CDR3 sequences, and about 40% are seen once. 7.6% of the sample lies in the top ten.

The rearranged segments are TRBV10-2 and TRBJ1-1; tentative D gene TRBD1, with 5 bases matching. Sequencing used blood. The receptor's source is a girl aged 2-10 years with multiple sclerosis. The nucleotides read TGCGCCAGCAGTGAGCTCGGCAGGGTGAACACTGAAGCTTTCTTT. Its protein is CASSELGRVNTEAFF.